This entry lists 22 T cell receptor beta chains sequenced from one sample in a study of cytomegalovirus exposure and HLA in healthy donors. 60 Vbeta and 13 Jbeta primers were used in PCR. Repertoires were generated with immunoSEQ multiplex PCR, while TCRdb's copy carries only in-frame clones and drops some. The sample shows about 98,000 clones, under 70% of them seen only once. Sequencing used PBMCs. These TCRs come from a man aged 50-60 years in good health and CMV-seronegative.

V is TRBV9 and J is TRBJ2-5; tentatively, D is TRBD2 (5 bases). The germline V gene encodes CDR1 SGDLS and CDR2 YYNGEE. V lost 0 bases, J lost 5 bases, and 14 bases lay in between. The CDR3 length is 15 residues. The CDR3 loop is CASSVGIEERETQYF. CDR3 bases: TGTGCCAGCAGCGTAGGTATAGAGGAGCGGGAGACCCAGTACTTC.

The rearrangement links TRBV18 to TRBJ1-1; a possible D gene is TRBD1 (5 bases). The CDR3 has 15 amino acids. In germline, CDR1 is KGHSH, CDR2 LQKENI. V dropped 3 bases and J dropped 5 bases, with 16 bases sitting between them. The CDR3 DNA is TGTGCCAGCTCACCCGAAAAGGGGTCTAGGACTGAAGCTTTCTTT. It is translated as CASSPEKGSRTEAFF.

The chain uses TRBV18 and TRBJ1-1; D may be TRBD1 (6 bases). Looked up from germline, CDR1 is KGHSH and CDR2 is LQKENI. V was shortened by 3 bases and J by 4 bases, with 12 bases between the two germline ends. The CDR3 is 14 amino acids. CDR3 sequence (DNA): TGTGCCAGCTCACCCGGGGGGCTGGGCACTGAAGCTTTCTTT. This gives the protein CASSPGGLGTEAFF.

V and J are TRBV5-1 and TRBJ2-5; TRBD2 might be the D (7 bases). CDR1 and CDR2 from the germline V gene are SGHRS and YFSETQ. Trimming left V 7 bases short and J 3 bases short, with 22 bases between. This CDR3 contains 16 residues. CDR3 coding DNA: TGCGCCAGCGGCGTGGGGGGGACAACTCAGGAAGAGACCCAGTACTTC. It encodes CASGVGGTTQEETQYF.

V and J are TRBV29-1 and TRBJ2-1, with 9 bases that match TRBD2. Trimming cost V 7 bases and J 4 bases; bases outside gene matches: 8. Germline loops: CDR1 SQVTM, CDR2 ANQGSEA. The CDR3 length is 14 residues. In DNA form, the CDR3 reads TGCAGCGCCAGGGCGGGGGGGCCTTACAATGAGCAGTTCTTC. Its translation is CSARAGGPYNEQFF.

This clone was detected a few times. The chain recombines TRBV15 with TRBJ1-2; D may be TRBD1 (6 bases). CDR1 is LNHNV, CDR2 YYDKDF, per germline (reference sequence). V was trimmed by 5 bases and J by 4 bases, leaving 14 bases between them. This CDR3 contains 14 residues. The CDR3 loop reads CATSVGQGLYGYTF. DNA for the CDR3: TGTGCCACCAGCGTCGGTCAGGGGCTCTATGGCTACACCTTC. Full variable domain (outside the CDR3, taken from reference TRBV15 and TRBJ1-2): DAMVIQNPRYQVTQFGKPVTLSCSQTLNHNVMYWYQQKSSQAPKLLFHYYDKDFNNEADTPDNFQSRRPNTSFCFLDIRSPGLGDTAMYLCATSVGQGLYGYTFGSGTRLTVV.

This clone was seen a handful of times. The chain is built from TRBV19 and TRBJ2-5; 10 nucleotides line up with TRBD1. J gave up 5 bases and V 3 bases, and 9 bases lay outside the gene matches. There are 16 residues in the CDR3. Germline loops: CDR1 LNHDA, CDR2 SQIVND (reference sequence). The CDR3 DNA is TGTGCCAGTAGTATCTATTCGGGACAGGGGTCCGAGACCCAGTACTTC. It is translated as CASSIYSGQGSETQYF.

The chain joins TRBV10-3 to TRBJ1-1; 8 bases are a match to TRBD1. Germline V gives CDR1 ENHRY, CDR2 SYGVKD. The CDR3 is 14 amino acids. V lost 6 bases to trimming and J lost 3 bases; unmatched junction nucleotides: 6. CDR3 sequence (DNA): TGTGCCATCAGAGAGGACAGGGAATACACTGAAGCTTTCTTT. It codes for CAIREDREYTEAFF.

This clone was counted once. The chain uses TRBV6-5 and TRBJ1-2, with D perhaps matching TRBD1 (6 bases). Trimming stripped 5 bases from V and 8 bases from J, with 15 bases between. The CDR3 totals 13 residues. Germline CDR1 MNHEY, CDR2 SVGAGI. The CDR3 sequence is CASSTRTERGYTF. CDR3 sequence (DNA): TGTGCCAGCAGTACGAGGACAGAGCGGGGCTACACCTTC.

The chain uses TRBV9 and TRBJ2-7; TRBD2 agrees at 12 bases. J lost 2 bases, V lost 3 bases, and 3 bases had no gene match. From germline, CDR1 is SGDLS and CDR2 YYNGEE. The CDR3 length is 15 residues. CDR3 region: CASSEGLAGPYEQYF. CDR3 in DNA: TGTGCCAGCAGCGAAGGACTAGCGGGACCCTACGAGCAGTACTTC.

This clone was counted a few times. The rearrangement joins TRBV7-9 to TRBJ2-1; D remains unclear. CDR3 length equals 14 residues. Trimming took 4 bases from V and 2 from J, leaving 9 bases between them. Germline V gives CDR1 SEHNR, CDR2 FQNEAQ (reference sequence). CDR3 sequence reads: CASSSRETYNEQFF. CDR3 DNA sequence: TGTGCCAGCAGCTCTAGAGAGACCTACAATGAGCAGTTCTTC.

In its sample, this clone was seen a few times. Its ends do not fully match the called genes, so a read error is possible. This chain links TRBV5-6 with TRBJ2-1; 7 positions match TRBD1. Germline CDR1 and CDR2: SGHDT and YYEEEE. The CDR3 runs to 11 residues. The CDR3 DNA sequence: TGTGCCAGCAGCTTGGGAGGGGGCCAAGTCTTC. The encoded protein is CASSLGGGQVF. The full variable domain, with the rest looked up from reference TRBV5-6 and TRBJ2-1, is DAGVTQSPTHLIKTRGQQVTLRCSPKSGHDTVSWYQQALGQGPQFIFQYYEEEERQRGNFPDRFSGHQFPNYSSELNVNALLLGDSALYLCASSLGGGQVFGPGTRLTVL.

This rearrangement joins TRBV7-9 to TRBJ1-1; D may be TRBD1 (6 bases). The germline V gene encodes CDR1 SEHNR and CDR2 FQNEAQ (reference sequence). The CDR3 consists of 16 residues. The V gene lost 2 bases and the J gene lost 0 bases, with 13 bases spanning the gap. The CDR3 sequence is CASSLRGGAVNTEAFF. In DNA form, the CDR3 reads TGTGCCAGCAGCTTACGTGGGGGGGCGGTGAACACTGAAGCTTTCTTT. Variable domain in full (rest from reference TRBV7-9 and TRBJ1-1): DTGVSQNPRHKITKRGQNVTFRCDPISEHNRLYWYRQTLGQGPEFLTYFQNEAQLEKSRLLSDRFSAERPKGSFSTLEIQRTEQGDSAMYLCASSLRGGAVNTEAFFGQGTRLTVV.

V gene TRBV6-5 combines with J gene TRBJ2-7; TRBD2 is a possible D gene (5 bases). With 0 bases removed from V and 2 bases from J, the gap between germline ends came to 11 bases. The CDR3 has 15 amino acids. CDR1 is MNHEY and CDR2 is SVGAGI in the germline V gene. Here the CDR3 reads CASSYSRGIAYEQYF. As DNA, the CDR3 is TGTGCCAGCAGTTACTCCCGGGGAATAGCCTACGAGCAGTACTTC.

J is TRBJ1-3 and V is TRBV6-1; 7 bases are a match to TRBD1. Germline CDR1 MNHNS, CDR2 SASEGT. CDR3 length: 14 amino acids. Unmatched junction bases numbered 8, after V lost 8 bases and J lost 4 bases. CDR3 sequence: CASWAGGNGNTIYF. In DNA form, the CDR3 reads TGTGCCAGCTGGGCAGGGGGAAACGGAAACACCATATATTTT.

The chain links TRBV7-3 to TRBJ1-2; a possible D gene is TRBD1 (5 bases). V gave up 1 base and J gave up 8 bases, with 14 bases separating them. The CDR3 has 14 residues. CDR1 is SGHTA, CDR2 FQGTGA, per germline. The CDR3 DNA reads as TGTGCCAGCAGCTTAAACGGGGACTGGGGAGGCTACACCTTC. This encodes CASSLNGDWGGYTF.

The chain carries TRBV5-6 and TRBJ2-7; 10 nucleotides line up with TRBD1. This CDR3 contains 15 residues. V lost 0 bases, J lost 5 bases, and 5 bases stayed unmatched. Germline V CDR1 and CDR2: SGHDT, YYEEEE. CDR3 loop: CASSLGQGASDEQYF. The DNA of the CDR3 is TGTGCCAGCAGCTTGGGACAGGGGGCGTCTGACGAGCAGTACTTC. The complete variable domain, with remaining parts taken from reference TRBV5-6 and TRBJ2-7, reads DAGVTQSPTHLIKTRGQQVTLRCSPKSGHDTVSWYQQALGQGPQFIFQYYEEEERQRGNFPDRFSGHQFPNYSSELNVNALLLGDSALYLCASSLGQGASDEQYFGPGTRLTVT.

The genes are TRBV7-3 and TRBJ2-1; TRBD2 agrees at 14 bases. The CDR3 extends over 17 amino acids. V was clipped by 5 bases and J by 0 bases; unmatched bases: 3. Germline V lookup: CDR1 SGHTA, CDR2 FQGTGA. CDR3 protein: CASSRTSGGSSYNEQFF. CDR3 sequence (DNA): TGTGCCAGCAGCAGGACTAGCGGGGGGAGCTCCTACAATGAGCAGTTCTTC.

This clone has a handful of counts. The chain has TRBV27 and TRBJ2-1; tentative D call: TRBD2 (6 bases). The CDR3 has 19 residues. The V gene lost 3 bases and the J gene lost 6 bases, with 27 bases spanning the gap. Germline CDR1 reads MNHEY; CDR2 reads SMNVEV (reference sequence). CDR3 loop: CASSLSVWFRDSPPNEQFF. CDR3 in DNA: TGTGCCAGCAGTTTGAGTGTTTGGTTCCGGGACTCACCCCCCAATGAGCAGTTCTTC.

The chain joins TRBV5-4 to TRBJ1-2; TRBD1 matches 10 bases. The CDR3 has 15 amino acids. The J segment lost 2 bases and the V segment lost 4 bases, leaving 5 bases of the junction unmatched. Germline V gives CDR1 SGHNT, CDR2 YYREEE (reference sequence). Here the CDR3 DNA reads TGTGCCAGCAGCAGCGGACAGGGGGGGAACTATGGCTACACCTTC. Amino acids: CASSSGQGGNYGYTF.

The chain joins TRBV18 to TRBJ2-3, with 7 bases matching TRBD2. This CDR3 is 15 amino acids long. CDR1 and CDR2 from the germline V gene are KGHSH and LQKENI. The junction had 6 bases not matched to a gene; V was cut back by 2 bases and J by 4 bases. CDR3 DNA: TGTGCCAGCTCACCAGCGATGGGAGGGGCAGATACGCAGTATTTT. It codes for CASSPAMGGADTQYF.

J is TRBJ2-7 and V is TRBV25-1; 7 bases fit TRBD1. Trimming cost V 8 bases and J 4 bases; bases outside gene matches: 5. This CDR3 has 12 amino acids. Germline CDR1 reads MGHDK; CDR2 reads SYGVNS. The CDR3 DNA sequence: TGTGCCAGCGCCAGGGGGTATTACGAGCAGTACTTC. Residues: CASARGYYEQYF.